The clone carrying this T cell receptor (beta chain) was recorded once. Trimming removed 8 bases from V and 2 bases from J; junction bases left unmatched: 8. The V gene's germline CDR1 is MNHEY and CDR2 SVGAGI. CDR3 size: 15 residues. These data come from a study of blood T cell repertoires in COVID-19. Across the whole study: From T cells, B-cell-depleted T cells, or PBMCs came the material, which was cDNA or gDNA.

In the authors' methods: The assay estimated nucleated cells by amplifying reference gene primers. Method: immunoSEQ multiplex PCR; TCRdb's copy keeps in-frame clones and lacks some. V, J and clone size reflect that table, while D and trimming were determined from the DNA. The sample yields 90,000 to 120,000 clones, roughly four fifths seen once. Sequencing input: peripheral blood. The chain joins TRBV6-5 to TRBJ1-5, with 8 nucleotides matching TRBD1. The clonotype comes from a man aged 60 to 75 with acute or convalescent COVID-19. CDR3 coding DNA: TGTGCCAGCCGGTTCCCGACAGGGGGCAATCAGCCCCAGCATTTT. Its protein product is CASRFPTGGNQPQHF.